This T cell receptor (beta chain) was sequenced in a study of cytomegalovirus exposure and HLA in healthy donors. Whole-study results and caveats: Donors were assumed by presence/absence analyses to have roughly uniform sequencing depth.

The V gene lost 8 bases and the J gene lost 8 bases, with 19 bases spanning the gap. The CDR3 loop spans 14 amino acids. Germline loops: CDR1 SNHLY, CDR2 FYNNEI. Donors were ostensibly healthy at sampling, although undocumented immune exposures were probable. Primers for the PCR totalled 60 Vbeta and 13 Jbeta. The data were produced by immunoSEQ multiplex PCR, yet TCRdb's version contains in-frame clones alone and is incomplete. The table shows fewer than 40,000 clones, with roughly four fifths occurring only once. On this clone itself: Its antigen remains unidentified.

The chain links TRBV2 to TRBJ2-4, with a possible D match to TRBD2 (6 bases). The receptor was isolated from a woman between 35 and 50 years old in good health and CMV-seronegative. Specimen: PBMCs. CDR3 protein: CASGGRRPRDIQYF. CDR3 nucleotide sequence: TGTGCCAGCGGGGGGAGGCGGCCCCGGGACATTCAGTACTTC.